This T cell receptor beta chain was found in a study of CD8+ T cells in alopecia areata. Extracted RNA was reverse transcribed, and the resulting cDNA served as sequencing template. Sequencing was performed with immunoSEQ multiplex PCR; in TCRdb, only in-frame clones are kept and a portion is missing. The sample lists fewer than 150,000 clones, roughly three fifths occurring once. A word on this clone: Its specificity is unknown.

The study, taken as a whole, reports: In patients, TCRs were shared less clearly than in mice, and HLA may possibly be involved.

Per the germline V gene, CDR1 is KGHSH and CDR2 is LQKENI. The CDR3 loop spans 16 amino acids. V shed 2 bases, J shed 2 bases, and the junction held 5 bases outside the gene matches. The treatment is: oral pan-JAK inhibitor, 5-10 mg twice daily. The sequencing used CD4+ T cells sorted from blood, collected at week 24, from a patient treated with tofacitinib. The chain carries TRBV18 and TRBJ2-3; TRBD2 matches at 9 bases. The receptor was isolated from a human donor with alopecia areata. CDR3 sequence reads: CASSPNGGGATDTQYF. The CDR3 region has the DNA TGTGCCAGCTCACCAAATGGCGGGGGGGCCACAGATACGCAGTATTTT.